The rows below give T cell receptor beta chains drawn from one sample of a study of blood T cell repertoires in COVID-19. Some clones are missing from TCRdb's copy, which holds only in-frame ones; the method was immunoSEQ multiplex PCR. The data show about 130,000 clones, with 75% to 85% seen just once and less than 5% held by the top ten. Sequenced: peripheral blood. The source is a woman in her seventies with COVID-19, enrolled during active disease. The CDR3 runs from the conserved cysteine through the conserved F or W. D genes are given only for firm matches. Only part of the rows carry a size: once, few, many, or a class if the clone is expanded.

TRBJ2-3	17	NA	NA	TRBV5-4	TGTGCCAGCAGCTTGGGGCGGGGGCCCGGAGGGCCAGATACGCAGTATTTT	CASSLGRGPGGPDTQYF
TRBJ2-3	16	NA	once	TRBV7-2	TGTGCCAGCAGCTTAAAGGGGGGGCCTAGCACAGATACGCAGTATTTT	CASSLKGGPSTDTQYF
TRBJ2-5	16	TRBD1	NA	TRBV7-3	TGTGCCAGCAGCCCCACGGGCGGACAGGGTGGAGAGACCCAGTACTTC	CASSPTGGQGGETQYF
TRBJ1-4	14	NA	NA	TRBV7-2	TGTGCCAGCAGCTTTGGGGCGACTAATGAAAAACTGTTTTTT	CASSFGATNEKLFF
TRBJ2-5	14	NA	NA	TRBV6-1	TGTGCCAGCAGTGAAAATACGGCGCGGGGCACCCAGTACTTC	CASSENTARGTQYF
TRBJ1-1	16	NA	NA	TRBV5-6	TGTGCCAGCAGCAGACTTTACCCGGGAAGCCCAGCGAGAGCTTTCTTT	CASSRLYPGSPARAFF
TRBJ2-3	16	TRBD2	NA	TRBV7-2	TGTGCCAGCAGCCTCCTCTCGGGGGGGCACACAGATACGCAGTATTTT	CASSLLSGGHTDTQYF
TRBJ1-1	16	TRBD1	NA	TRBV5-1	TGCGCCAGCAGCTTGGAGGGACAGGGGATGATGGGTGAAGCTTTCTTT	CASSLEGQGMMGEAFF
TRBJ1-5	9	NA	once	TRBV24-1	TGTGCCACCAGTGCAGCCCAGCATTTT	CATSAAQHF
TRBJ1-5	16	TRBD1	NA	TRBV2	TGTGCCAGCAGTGAAGGGCCGGGACAGGCATATCAGCCCCAGCATTTT	CASSEGPGQAYQPQHF
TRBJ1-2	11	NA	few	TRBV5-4	TGTGCCAGCAGCTTGGGCCAGGCGTTCACCTTC	CASSLGQAFTF
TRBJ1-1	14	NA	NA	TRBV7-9	TGTGCCAGCAGCGCCAGCGCCATGAACACTGAAGCTTTCTTT	CASSASAMNTEAFF
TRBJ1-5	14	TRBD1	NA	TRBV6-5	TGTGCCAGCAGCCGGACAGGCTACGATCAGCCCCAGCATTTT	CASSRTGYDQPQHF
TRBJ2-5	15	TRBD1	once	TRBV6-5	TGTGCCAGCATTCCGACAGGGGGATTTCAAGAGACCCAGTACTTC	CASIPTGGFQETQYF
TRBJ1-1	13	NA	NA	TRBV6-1	TGTGCCAGCAGTGAAGAGCCGGTTACTGAAGCTTTCTTT	CASSEEPVTEAFF
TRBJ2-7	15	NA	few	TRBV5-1	TGCGCCAGCAGAGACTTCAGGGCCCCGACGGTCGAGCAGTACTTC	CASRDFRAPTVEQYF
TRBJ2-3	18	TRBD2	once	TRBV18	TGTGCCAGCTCGGGGGAGTCCAGCGGGGGGATCGGTGGAGATACGCAGTATTTT	CASSGESSGGIGGDTQYF
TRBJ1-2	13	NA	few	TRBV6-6	TGTGCCAGCAGTAGACAGTCCAACTATGGCTACACCTTC	CASSRQSNYGYTF
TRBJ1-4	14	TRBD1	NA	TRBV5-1	TGCGCCAGCAGCTTGGGACAGGGGTTTGAAAAACTGTTTTTT	CASSLGQGFEKLFF
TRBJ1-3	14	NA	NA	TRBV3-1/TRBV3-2	TGTGCCAGCAGCCTTGGGAGGGGTGGAAACACCATATATTTT	CASSLGRGGNTIYF
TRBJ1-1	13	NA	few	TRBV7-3	TGTGCCAGCAGCTTAACCGGGGTTGCGGGAGCTTTCTTT	CASSLTGVAGAFF
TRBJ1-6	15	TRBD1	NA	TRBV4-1	TGCGCCAGCAGCCAAGGACAGGGGGCTTTATCACCCCTCCACTTT	CASSQGQGALSPLHF
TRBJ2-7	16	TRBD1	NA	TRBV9	TGTGCCAGCAGCCCCCGTGGGGGACAGGGAGGCGACGAGCAGTACTTC	CASSPRGGQGGDEQYF
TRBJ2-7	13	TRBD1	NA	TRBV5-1	TGCGCCAGCAGCGAGGGGACAGGGCTCGAGAAGTACTTC	CASSEGTGLEKYF
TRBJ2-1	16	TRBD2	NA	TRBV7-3	TGTGCCAGCAGCTTAGACTTTAGCGGGGGGGCCAATGAGCAGTTCTTC	CASSLDFSGGANEQFF
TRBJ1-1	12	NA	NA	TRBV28	TGCCTAACAGGGAACATGAACACTGAAGCTTTCTTT	CLTGNMNTEAFF
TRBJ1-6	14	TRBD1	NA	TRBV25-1	TGTGCCAGCAGGCAGACAGGGGTGGATCCACCCCTCCACTTT	CASRQTGVDPPLHF
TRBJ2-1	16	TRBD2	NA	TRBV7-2	TGTGCCAGCAGCACCTCACTAGCGGGGGGGCTCTATGAGCAGTTCTTC	CASSTSLAGGLYEQFF
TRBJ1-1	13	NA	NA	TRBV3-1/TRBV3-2	TGTGCCAGCAGCCACATACAGGGAGCCGAAGCTTTCTTT	CASSHIQGAEAFF
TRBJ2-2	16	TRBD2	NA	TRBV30	TGTGCCTGGAGTGTAAAGAGCGGGGGGGGCGCCGGGGAGCTGTTTTTT	CAWSVKSGGGAGELFF
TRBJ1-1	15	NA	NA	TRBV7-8	TGTGCCAGCAGCTTAGGCGGGGGGTTGGCCACTGAAGCTTTCTTT	CASSLGGGLATEAFF
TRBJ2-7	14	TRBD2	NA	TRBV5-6	TGTGCCAGCAGCCCCGGACTAGCGTCCTACGAGCAGTACTTC	CASSPGLASYEQYF
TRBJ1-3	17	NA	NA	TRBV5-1	TGCGCCAGCAGCTTCGACAGAATGCTTAACTCTGGAAACACCATATATTTT	CASSFDRMLNSGNTIYF
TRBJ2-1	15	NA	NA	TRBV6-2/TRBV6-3	TGTGCCAGCAGTTTAGGAAAGACTAACTACAATGAGCAGTTCTTC	CASSLGKTNYNEQFF
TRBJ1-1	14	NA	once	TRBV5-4	TGTGCCAGCAGCCTACCCTTGATGAACACTGAAGCTTTCTTT	CASSLPLMNTEAFF
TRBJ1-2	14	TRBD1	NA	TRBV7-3	TGTGCCAGCAGCCAGGGACAGGGGACGGGGGGCTACACCTTC	CASSQGQGTGGYTF
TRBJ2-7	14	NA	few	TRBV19	TGTGCCAGTAGTCCCCTAACAGGCCCCTACGAGCAGTACTTC	CASSPLTGPYEQYF
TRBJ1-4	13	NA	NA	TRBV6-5	TGTGCCACCGAGACAGCAAGGCCTGGGAAACTGTTTTTT	CATETARPGKLFF
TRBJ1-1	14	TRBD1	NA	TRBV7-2	TGTGCCAGCAGCTTTGACAGGGCGAACACTGAAGCTTTCTTT	CASSFDRANTEAFF
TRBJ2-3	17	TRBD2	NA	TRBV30	TGTGCCTGGAGTGGCGTTACCCCTAGCGGGGGAAAAGATACGCAGTATTTT	CAWSGVTPSGGKDTQYF